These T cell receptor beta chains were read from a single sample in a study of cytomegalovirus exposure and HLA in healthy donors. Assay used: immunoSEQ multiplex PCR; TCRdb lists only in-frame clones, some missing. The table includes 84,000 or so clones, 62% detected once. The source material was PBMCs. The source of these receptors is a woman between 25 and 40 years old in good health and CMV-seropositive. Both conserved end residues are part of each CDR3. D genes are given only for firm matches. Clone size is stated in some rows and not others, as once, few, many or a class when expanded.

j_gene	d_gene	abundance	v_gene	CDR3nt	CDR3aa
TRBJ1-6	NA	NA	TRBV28	TGTGCCAGCAGTTCCCGTGGACAGCCAAATTCACCCCTCCACTTT	CASSSRGQPNSPLHF
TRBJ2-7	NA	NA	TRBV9	TGTGCCAGCAGCCCATTTTCCCCATCCTACGAGCAGTACTTC	CASSPFSPSYEQYF
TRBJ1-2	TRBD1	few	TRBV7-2	TGTGCCAGCAGCTTAGGGGGCCCGGGACAGGGGAATGGCTACACCTTC	CASSLGGPGQGNGYTF
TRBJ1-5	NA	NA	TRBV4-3	TGCGCCAGCAGCCAAGAAAGTGGGCAGGGTCAGCCCCAGCATTTT	CASSQESGQGQPQHF
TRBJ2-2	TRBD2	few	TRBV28	TGTGCCAGCACCCCGCGGAGGGACTATAGAGGGGAGCTGTTTTTT	CASTPRRDYRGELFF
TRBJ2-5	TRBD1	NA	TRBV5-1	TGCGCCAGCAGCTTGGGGGACAGCACCCAAGAGACCCAGTACTTC	CASSLGDSTQETQYF
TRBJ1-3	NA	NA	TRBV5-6	TGTGCCAGCAGGCAGACAGGATATGGTGGAAACACCATATATTTT	CASRQTGYGGNTIYF
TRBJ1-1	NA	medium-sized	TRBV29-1	TGCAGCGCTTACAACGGGGGAGGTACTGAAGCTTTCTTT	CSAYNGGGTEAFF
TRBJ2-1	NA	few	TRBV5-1	TGCGCCAGCAGCTTGGGGGGGGACTACAATGAGCAGTTCTTC	CASSLGGDYNEQFF
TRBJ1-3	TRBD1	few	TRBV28	TGTGCCAGCAGCCCGGACCGGGACAGGGGGAGTCTGTCTGGAAACACCATATATTTT	CASSPDRDRGSLSGNTIYF
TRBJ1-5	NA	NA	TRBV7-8	TGTGCCAGCACCGGCGGGTTAAATCAGCCCCAGCATTTT	CASTGGLNQPQHF
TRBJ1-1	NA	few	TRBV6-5	TGTGCCAGCAGTAGGACAGCCAACACTGAAGCTTTCTTT	CASSRTANTEAFF
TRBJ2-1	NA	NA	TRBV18	TGTGCCAGCTCACCAAGAATGCCGAGCTCCTACAATGAGCAGTTCTTC	CASSPRMPSSYNEQFF
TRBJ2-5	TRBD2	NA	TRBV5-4	TGTGCCAGCAGACGGACTAGCCAAGAGACCCAGTACTTC	CASRRTSQETQYF
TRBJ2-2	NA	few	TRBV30	TGTGCCTGGAGCGGGGTGCGTTCCGATGGGGGGGAGCTGTTTTTT	CAWSGVRSDGGELFF
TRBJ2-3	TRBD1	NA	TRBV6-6	TGTGCCAGCAGTTACTCGATAGGGGGCGCAGATACGCAGTATTTT	CASSYSIGGADTQYF
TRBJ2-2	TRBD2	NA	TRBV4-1	TGCGCCAGCAGCCGAACCAGCGGGGGGGTAATCGGGGAGCTGTTTTTT	CASSRTSGGVIGELFF
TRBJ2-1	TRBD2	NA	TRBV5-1	TGCGCCAGCAGCCGGGGACTAGCGGATTACAATGAGCAGTTCTTC	CASSRGLADYNEQFF
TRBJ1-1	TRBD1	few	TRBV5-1	TGCGCCAGCAGCGCTGGGACAGGGGGGAACACTGAAGCTTTCTTT	CASSAGTGGNTEAFF
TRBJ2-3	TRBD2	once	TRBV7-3	TGTGCCAGCAGCTTAAGAGGCGGGGGGGCCACAGATACGCAGTATTTT	CASSLRGGGATDTQYF
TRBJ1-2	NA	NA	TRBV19	TGTGCCAGTAGTCTCCCGGGACAAGGAGCCTATGGCTACACCTTC	CASSLPGQGAYGYTF
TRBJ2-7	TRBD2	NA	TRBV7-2	TGTGCCAGCAGCCCTCCGAGGCGGGGGGGAAACGAGCAGTACTTC	CASSPPRRGGNEQYF
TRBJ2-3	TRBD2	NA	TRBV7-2	TGCGCCAGCAGCTTTTTAGCGGGGGGGAGAGATACGCAGTATTTT	CASSFLAGGRDTQYF
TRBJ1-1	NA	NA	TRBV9	TGTGCCAGCAGCGTCACAGAGAACACTGAAGCTTTCTTT	CASSVTENTEAFF
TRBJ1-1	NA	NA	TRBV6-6	TGTGCCAGCAGTCCCCGGGGTAACACTGAAGCTTTCTTT	CASSPRGNTEAFF
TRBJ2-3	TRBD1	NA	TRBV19	TGTGCCAGTGGGGAAACAGGGGGATCAGATACGCAGTATTTT	CASGETGGSDTQYF
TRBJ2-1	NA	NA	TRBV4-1	TGCGCCAGCAGCCAAGATGACAACTCCTACAATGAGCAGTTCTTC	CASSQDDNSYNEQFF
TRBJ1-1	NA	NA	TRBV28	TGTGCCAGCAGCTCGAGTACCAACAGCTGGCCTGAAGCTTTCTTT	CASSSSTNSWPEAFF
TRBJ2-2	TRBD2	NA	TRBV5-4	TGTGCCAGCACTGCCGGGACAGCGGGGGGGGCGAACACCGGGGAGCTGTTTTTT	CASTAGTAGGANTGELFF
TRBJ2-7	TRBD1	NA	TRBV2	TGTGCCAGCATCTCACCGGGACAGGGGTACGAGCAGTACTTC	CASISPGQGYEQYF
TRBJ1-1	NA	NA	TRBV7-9	TGTGCCAGCAGCTTAGAGGGGGTGAAGAACACTGAAGCTTTCTTT	CASSLEGVKNTEAFF
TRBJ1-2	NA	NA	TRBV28	TGTGCCAGCCACTGGGGGGGGGCGCTTGGCTACACCTTC	CASHWGGALGYTF
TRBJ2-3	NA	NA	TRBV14	TGTGCCAGCAGCCCTAAAACCCCACAGGACCGCTGGAGAGATACGCAGTATTTT	CASSPKTPQDRWRDTQYF
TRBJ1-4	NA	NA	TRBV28	TGTGCCAGCAGCCCATTCGGACAGAAGAATGAAAAACTGTTTTTT	CASSPFGQKNEKLFF
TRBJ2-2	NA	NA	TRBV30	TGTGCCCTCCGGAGGGGCGAACGAATCACCGGGGAGCTGTTTTTT	CALRRGERITGELFF
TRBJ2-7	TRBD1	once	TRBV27	TGTGCCAGCAGTTTATATTGGACAGGAACCTACGAGCAGTACTTC	CASSLYWTGTYEQYF